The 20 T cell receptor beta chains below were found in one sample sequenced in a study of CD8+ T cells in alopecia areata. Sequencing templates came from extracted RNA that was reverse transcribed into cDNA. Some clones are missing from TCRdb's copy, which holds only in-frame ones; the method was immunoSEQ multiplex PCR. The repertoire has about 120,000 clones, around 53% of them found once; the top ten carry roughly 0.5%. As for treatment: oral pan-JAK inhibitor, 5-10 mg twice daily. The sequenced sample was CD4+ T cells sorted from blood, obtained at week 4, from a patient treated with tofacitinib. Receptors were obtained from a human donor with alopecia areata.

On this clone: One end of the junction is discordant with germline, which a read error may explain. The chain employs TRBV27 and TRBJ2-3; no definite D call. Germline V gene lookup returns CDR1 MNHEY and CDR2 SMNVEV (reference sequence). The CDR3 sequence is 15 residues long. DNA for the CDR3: TGTGCCAGCAGTTTATCAACGGCTTCTCGAGATGCGCAGTATTTT. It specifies CASSLSTASRDAQYF.

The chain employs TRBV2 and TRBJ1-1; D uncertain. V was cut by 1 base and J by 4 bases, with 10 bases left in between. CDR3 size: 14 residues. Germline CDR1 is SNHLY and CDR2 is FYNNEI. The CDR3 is CASSEEGWSTEAFF. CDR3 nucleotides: TGTGCCAGCAGTGAAGAGGGATGGAGCACTGAAGCTTTCTTT.

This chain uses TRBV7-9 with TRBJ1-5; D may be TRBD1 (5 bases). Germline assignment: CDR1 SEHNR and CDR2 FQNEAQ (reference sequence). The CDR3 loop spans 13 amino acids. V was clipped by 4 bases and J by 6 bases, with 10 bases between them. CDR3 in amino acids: CASSSRVSQPQHF. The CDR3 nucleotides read TGTGCCAGCAGCTCCAGGGTTTCTCAGCCCCAGCATTTT. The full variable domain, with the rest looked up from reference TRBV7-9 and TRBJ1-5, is DTGVSQNPRHKITKRGQNVTFRCDPISEHNRLYWYRQTLGQGPEFLTYFQNEAQLEKSRLLSDRFSAERPKGSFSTLEIQRTEQGDSAMYLCASSSRVSQPQHFGDGTRLSIL.

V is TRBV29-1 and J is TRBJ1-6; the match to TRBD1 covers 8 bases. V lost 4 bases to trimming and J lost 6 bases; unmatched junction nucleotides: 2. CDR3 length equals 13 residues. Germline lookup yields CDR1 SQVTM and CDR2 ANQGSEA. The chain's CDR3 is CSVGDRGNSPLHF. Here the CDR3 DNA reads TGCAGCGTTGGAGACAGGGGTAATTCACCCCTCCACTTT.

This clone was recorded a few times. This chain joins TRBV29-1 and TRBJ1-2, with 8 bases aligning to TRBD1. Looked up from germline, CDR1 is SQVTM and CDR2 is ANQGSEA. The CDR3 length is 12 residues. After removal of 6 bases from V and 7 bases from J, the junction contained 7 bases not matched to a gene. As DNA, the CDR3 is TGCAGCGTCCTCGACAGGGGTCGTGGCTACACCTTC. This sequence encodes CSVLDRGRGYTF.

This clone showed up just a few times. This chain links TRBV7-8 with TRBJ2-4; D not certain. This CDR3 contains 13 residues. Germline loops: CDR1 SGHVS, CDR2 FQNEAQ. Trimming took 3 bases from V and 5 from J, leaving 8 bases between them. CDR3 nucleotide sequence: TGTGCCAGCAGCTTGTATGGGGAAAACATTCAGTACTTC. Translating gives CASSLYGENIQYF.

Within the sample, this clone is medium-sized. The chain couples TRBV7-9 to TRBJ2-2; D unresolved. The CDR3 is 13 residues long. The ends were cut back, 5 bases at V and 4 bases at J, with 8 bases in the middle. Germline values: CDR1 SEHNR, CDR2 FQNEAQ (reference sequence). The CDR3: CASSPQTTGELFF. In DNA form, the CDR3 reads TGTGCCAGCAGCCCCCAAACCACCGGGGAGCTGTTTTTT.

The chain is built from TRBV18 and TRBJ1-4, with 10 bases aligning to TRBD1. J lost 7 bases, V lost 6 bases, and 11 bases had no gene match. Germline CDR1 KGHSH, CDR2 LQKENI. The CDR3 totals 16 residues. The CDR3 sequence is CASSPFETGGSEKLFF. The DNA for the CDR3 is TGTGCCAGCTCCCCATTCGAGACAGGGGGCTCTGAAAAACTGTTTTTT.

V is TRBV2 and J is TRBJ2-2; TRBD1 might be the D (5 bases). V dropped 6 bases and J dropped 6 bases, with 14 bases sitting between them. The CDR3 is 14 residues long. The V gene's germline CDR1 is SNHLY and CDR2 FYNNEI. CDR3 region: CASRTGRGPGELFF. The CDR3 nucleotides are TGTGCCAGCAGGACCGGTAGGGGCCCCGGGGAGCTGTTTTTT.

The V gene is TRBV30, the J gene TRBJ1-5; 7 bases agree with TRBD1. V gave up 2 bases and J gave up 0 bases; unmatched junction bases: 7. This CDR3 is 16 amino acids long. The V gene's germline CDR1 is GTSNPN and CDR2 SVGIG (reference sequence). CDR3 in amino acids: CAWSRDSGYSNQPQHF. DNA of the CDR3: TGTGCCTGGAGTAGGGACAGTGGTTATAGCAATCAGCCCCAGCATTTT. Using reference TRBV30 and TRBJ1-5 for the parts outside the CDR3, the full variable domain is SQTIHQWPATLVQPVGSPLSLECTVEGTSNPNLYWYRQAAGRGLQLLFYSVGIGQISSEVPQNLSASRPQDRQFILSSKKLLLSDSGFYLCAWSRDSGYSNQPQHFGDGTRLSIL.

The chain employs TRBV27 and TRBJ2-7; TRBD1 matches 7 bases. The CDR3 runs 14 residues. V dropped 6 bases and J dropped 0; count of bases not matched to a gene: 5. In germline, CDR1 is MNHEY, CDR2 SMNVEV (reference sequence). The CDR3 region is CASSLGQDSYEQYF. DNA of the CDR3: TGTGCCAGCAGCCTAGGACAGGACTCCTACGAGCAGTACTTC.

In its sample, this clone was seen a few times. CDR3 sequence reads: CSVAGGSSYNEQFF. CDR3 bases: TGCAGCGTTGCAGGCGGGAGCTCCTACAATGAGCAGTTCTTC. The rearrangement joins TRBV29-1 to TRBJ2-1, with 7 bases aligning to TRBD2. The V and J ends lost 4 bases and 0 bases, in that order; junction bases with no gene match: 3. This CDR3 is 14 amino acids long. Germline values: CDR1 SQVTM, CDR2 ANQGSEA.

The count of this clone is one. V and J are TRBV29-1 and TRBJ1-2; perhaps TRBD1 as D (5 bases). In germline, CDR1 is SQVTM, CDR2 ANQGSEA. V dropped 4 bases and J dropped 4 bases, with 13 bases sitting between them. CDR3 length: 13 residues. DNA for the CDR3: TGCAGCGTTGTCGGGGACGCCAGCTATGGCTACACCTTC. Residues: CSVVGDASYGYTF. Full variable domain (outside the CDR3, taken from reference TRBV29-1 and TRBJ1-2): SAVISQKPSRDICQRGTSLTIQCQVDSQVTMMFWYRQQPGQSLTLIATANQGSEATYESGFVIDKFPISRPNLTFSTLTVSNMSPEDSSIYLCSVVGDASYGYTFGSGTRLTVV.

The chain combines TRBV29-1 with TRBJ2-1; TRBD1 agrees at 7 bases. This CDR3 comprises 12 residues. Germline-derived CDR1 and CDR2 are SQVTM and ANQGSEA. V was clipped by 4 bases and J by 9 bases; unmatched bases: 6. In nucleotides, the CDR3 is TGCAGCGTTGTACAGGGGCCCACTGAGCAGTTCTTC. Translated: CSVVQGPTEQFF.

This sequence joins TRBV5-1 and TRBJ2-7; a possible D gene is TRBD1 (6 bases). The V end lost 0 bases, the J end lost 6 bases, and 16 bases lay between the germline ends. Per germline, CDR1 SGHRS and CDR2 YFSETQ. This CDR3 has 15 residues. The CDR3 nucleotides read TGCGCCAGCAGCTTGGGAGCAGGGGCTACCTCCGAGCAGTACTTC. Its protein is CASSLGAGATSEQYF.

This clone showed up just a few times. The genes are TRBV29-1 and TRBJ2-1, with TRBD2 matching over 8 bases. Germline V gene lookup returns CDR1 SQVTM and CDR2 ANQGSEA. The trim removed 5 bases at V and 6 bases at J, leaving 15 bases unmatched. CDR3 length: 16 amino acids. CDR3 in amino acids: CSVLGPYAGGSNEQFF. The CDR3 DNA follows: TGCAGCGTTCTCGGGCCTTACGCGGGAGGAAGCAATGAGCAGTTCTTC.

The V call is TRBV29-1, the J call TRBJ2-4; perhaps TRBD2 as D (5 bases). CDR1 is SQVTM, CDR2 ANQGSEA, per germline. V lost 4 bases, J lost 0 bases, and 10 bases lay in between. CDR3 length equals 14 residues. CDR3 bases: TGCAGCGTTGCGGGGAAACTAGCCAAAAACATTCAGTACTTC. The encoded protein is CSVAGKLAKNIQYF.

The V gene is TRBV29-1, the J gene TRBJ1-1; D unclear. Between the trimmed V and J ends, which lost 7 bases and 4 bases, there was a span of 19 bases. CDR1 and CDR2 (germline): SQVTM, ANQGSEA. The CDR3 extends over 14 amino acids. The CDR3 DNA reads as TGCAGCGGAAATGGGCGGCTTGGGAGCACTGAAGCTTTCTTT. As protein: CSGNGRLGSTEAFF.

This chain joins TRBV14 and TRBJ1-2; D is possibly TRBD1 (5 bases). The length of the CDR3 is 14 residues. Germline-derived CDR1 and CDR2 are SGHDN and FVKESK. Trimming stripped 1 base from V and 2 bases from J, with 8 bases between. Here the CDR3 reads CASSQGRQNYGYTF. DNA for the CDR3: TGTGCCAGCAGCCAAGGGAGACAGAACTATGGCTACACCTTC.

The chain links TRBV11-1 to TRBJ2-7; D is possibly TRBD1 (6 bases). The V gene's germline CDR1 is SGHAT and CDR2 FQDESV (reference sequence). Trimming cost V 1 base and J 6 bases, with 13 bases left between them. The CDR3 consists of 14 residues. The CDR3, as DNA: TGTGCCAGCAGCTTAGAGGGGGAACTGGGCGAGCAGTACTTC. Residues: CASSLEGELGEQYF. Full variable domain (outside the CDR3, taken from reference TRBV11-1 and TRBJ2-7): EAEVAQSPRYKITEKSQAVAFWCDPISGHATLYWYRQILGQGPELLVQFQDESVVDDSQLPKDRFSAERLKGVDSTLKIQPAELGDSAMYLCASSLEGELGEQYFGPGTRLTVT.